This T cell receptor beta chain was identified in a study of molecular identifiers for immune sequencing clone quantification. Regarding the study as a whole: Researchers reportedly could pick up spiked Jurkat TCR RNA from one cell mixed into about a million naive cells.

There are many counts of this clonotype. As yet, its antigen is unknown. The germline gives CDR1 SQVTM, CDR2 ANQGSEA. The CDR3 is 12 amino acids. Trimming removed 5 bases from V and 1 base from J, with 8 bases in between. Previously described methods and listed TCR primers were employed for the bulk TCR libraries. TCRdb analysed the PCR reads with MiXCR anew, one entry per CDR3 protein. This table holds approximately 320,000 distinct CDR3 sequences, 24% found once. This chain uses TRBV29-1 with TRBJ2-5, with D uncertain. Sequenced: naive CD8+ T cells from blood, with Jurkat cell RNA spiked in. Subset specified: FACS-sorted CD8+CD4-CCR7+CD45RA+ naive T cells. The TCR originated in a human donor in good health. Some libraries in this study had Jurkat cell RNA spiked in. As DNA, the CDR3 is TGCAGCGTTTGGAAGGGCCAAGAGACCCAGTACTTC. Amino acid sequence: CSVWKGQETQYF.